This record looks at one T cell receptor (beta chain) sequence and its context. Antigen specificity is unknown. The CDR3 sequence is 11 residues long. V lost 2 bases and J lost 10, with 8 bases in between. Per germline, CDR1 ENHRY and CDR2 SYGVKD. The data derive from a study of T cell responses to AZD1222 COVID-19 vaccine. Study-wide findings and caveats: Clonal diversity may have been underestimated, and the donors were mostly white British, with more females than males. Just five or six AZD1222 recipients were seropositive at baseline. Spike as a whole was targeted by vaccine-associated CD4 TCRs, dominant at 160-218 and 743-854. Increases in Spike-specific TCR breadth and depth were seen after two AZD1222 doses.

Generated by immunoSEQ multiplex PCR, the TCRdb table keeps only in-frame clones and is missing some. Of about 100,000 clones detected, more than 75% appear once; the ten largest clones hold 3.5% to 4.5%. This sample comprised peripheral blood, obtained on day 0 of MenACWY control vaccination. The chain couples TRBV10-3 to TRBJ1-2; D is undetermined. The TCR originated in an adult in good health. The CDR3 sequence is CAISEAEIYTF. Written as DNA, the CDR3 is TGTGCCATCAGTGAGGCGGAGATCTACACCTTC.